The clone carrying this T cell receptor beta chain was observed once. Its antigen is currently unknown. This sample is part of a study of shared clonotypes between healthy human individuals. Notes on the study in general: Across subsets, estimated richness was generally greater for naive than for memory populations. At large depth, rarefaction still showed sorted-subset sequencing to be incomplete.

Assay used: immunoSEQ multiplex PCR; TCRdb lists only in-frame clones, some missing. Among over 2 million clones listed, just under 95% were seen once. This CDR3 has 12 residues. The V segment lost 2 bases and the J segment 10 bases; nucleotides outside the gene matches: 2. The germline V gene has CDR1 SQVTM and CDR2 ANQGSEA. The chain joins TRBV29-1 to TRBJ2-1, with 10 bases that match TRBD2. The receptor's source is a man younger than 30 in good health. Some clones in this sample may be carry-over from other donors' samples. The material sequenced was naive CD4+ T cells from PBMCs. Indicated subset: CD45RA+ positively selected. CDR3 sequence: CSVERTSGEQFF. The CDR3 DNA follows: TGCAGCGTTGAACGGACTAGCGGCGAGCAGTTCTTC.